This is a list of T cell receptor beta chains from one sample in a study of CD8 T cells in ankylosing spondylitis. Using its own MiXCR run on the 5' RACE reads, TCRdb lists one record per CDR3 protein. The sample lists fewer than 250,000 distinct CDR3 sequences; roughly 32% were seen once. The material sequenced was blood, either unsorted or a sorted T cell fraction (not recorded which). The receptors stem from a male donor with ankylosing spondylitis or in good health (not recorded which). The CDR3 runs from the conserved cysteine through the conserved F or W. D genes are given only for firm matches. Clone sizes are given selectively: once, few, many, or a class where the clone is expanded.

>TRBV12-3/TRBV12-4|NA|TRBD1|TRBJ1-1
TGTGCCAGCAGCTTAGGACAGGGAGTTTTTACTGAAGCTTTCTTT
CASSLGQGVFTEAFF
>TRBV6-1|NA|NA|TRBJ1-1
TGTGGAACGAAGTGGACACCGGATCCGAACACTGAAGCTTTCTTT
CGTKWTPDPNTEAFF
>TRBV7-2|NA|NA|TRBJ1-1
TGTGCCAGCAGCTTAGTTGGTCAGTTTGAAGCTTTCTTT
CASSLVGQFEAFF
>TRBV6-5|NA|TRBD1|TRBJ2-6
TGTGCCAGCAGTTCGACAGGGTTAGGCTCTGGGGCCAACGTCCTGACTTTC
CASSSTGLGSGANVLTF
>TRBV20-1|NA|NA|TRBJ2-3
TGCAGTGCGGGGCAGGGTCCCCCAGATACGCAGTATTTT
CSAGQGPPDTQYF
>TRBV10-3|few|NA|TRBJ1-2
TGTGCCATCACTGAGGCGATAGCAGACTATGGCTACACCTTC
CAITEAIADYGYTF
>TRBV9|NA|NA|TRBJ1-6
TGTGCCAGCAGCACCGAGACAGGAGCAAATTCACCCCTCCACTTT
CASSTETGANSPLHF
>TRBV20-1|NA|TRBD1|TRBJ2-1
TGCAGTGCCGTCCCGGGACAGGGGAGAGGTACCAATGAGCAGTTCTTC
CSAVPGQGRGTNEQFF
>TRBV9|NA|NA|TRBJ2-3
TGTGCCAGCAGCGTAGAGGTTAGCCCAGATACGCAGTATTTT
CASSVEVSPDTQYF
>TRBV5-6|few|NA|TRBJ1-5
TGTGCCAGCAGCTTGGTGCGTAGCAATCAGCCCCAGCATTTT
CASSLVRSNQPQHF
>TRBV12-3/TRBV12-4|few|NA|TRBJ2-1
TGTGCCAGCACCCGGACAACGACCTCCTACAATGAGCAGTTCTTC
CASTRTTTSYNEQFF
>TRBV12-3/TRBV12-4|few|NA|TRBJ1-5
TGTGCCAGCAGTTTGTTCAGGGGCAATCAGCCCCAGCATTTT
CASSLFRGNQPQHF
>TRBV29-1|few|TRBD2|TRBJ2-7
TGCAGCGTAGGGACTAGCGGACCCTACGAGCAGTACTTC
CSVGTSGPYEQYF
>TRBV10-3|few|NA|TRBJ2-3
TGTGCCATCAAAGCATTTACAGGGCCGACAGGAGATACGCAGTATTTT
CAIKAFTGPTGDTQYF
>TRBV5-1|few|NA|TRBJ2-7
TGCGCCAGCAGCTTGTCTGACACCTCCTACGAGCAGTACTTC
CASSLSDTSYEQYF
>TRBV12-3/TRBV12-4|NA|NA|TRBJ2-5
TGTGTCAGCAGTTCAAATTGGGAGGGACACCTGGAGACCCAGTACTTC
CVSSSNWEGHLETQYF
>TRBV7-9|few|TRBD1|TRBJ2-7
TGTGCCAGCAGCTTACCACAGGGGGCTAGAGAGCAGTACTTC
CASSLPQGAREQYF
>TRBV11-2|NA|TRBD1|TRBJ2-3
TGTGCCAGCAGCCGCCGGGACAGGGGCACAGATACGCAGTATTTT
CASSRRDRGTDTQYF
>TRBV10-1|few|NA|TRBJ2-7
TGCGCCAGCAGCGTCGGTGTAGGCTACGAGCAGTACTTC
CASSVGVGYEQYF
>TRBV7-2|NA|NA|TRBJ2-4
TGTGCCAGCAGCTTATGGGACGGAAACATTCAGTACTTC
CASSLWDGNIQYF
>TRBV28|NA|TRBD1|TRBJ2-6
TGTGCCAGCAGTTTCTGGTCCGGGACAGGGAAAGGTGGGGCCAACGTCCTGACTTTC
CASSFWSGTGKGGANVLTF
>TRBV3-1|NA|NA|TRBJ2-4
TGTGCCACCTGCGATATCAGGTTCCCGAAAAACATTCAGTACTTC
CATCDIRFPKNIQYF
>TRBV4-1|once|TRBD2|TRBJ2-3
TGCGCCAGCAGCCAAGATGGGACTAGCGGTTCCACAGATACGCAGTATTTT
CASSQDGTSGSTDTQYF
>TRBV5-4|few|TRBD2|TRBJ2-1
TGTGCCAGCAGCTTGGCAGCGGGGGTATACTCCTACAATGAGCAGTTCTTC
CASSLAAGVYSYNEQFF
>TRBV12-3/TRBV12-4|NA|TRBD1|TRBJ1-2
TGTGCCAGCATATTACAGGGGTCTAACTATGGCTACACCTTC
CASILQGSNYGYTF
>TRBV20-1|few|NA|TRBJ2-5
TGCAGTCCAATGGGGCAGTCTGGGGAGACCCAGTACTTC
CSPMGQSGETQYF
>TRBV29-1|NA|TRBD1|TRBJ2-3
TGCAGCGTCGCCCCCCGGGACAGGGAACCCACAGATACGCAGTATTTT
CSVAPRDREPTDTQYF
>TRBV10-1|NA|TRBD2|TRBJ2-3
TGCGCCAGCAGTGAGCGGGGGGTATCAGATACGCAGTATTTT
CASSERGVSDTQYF
>TRBV12-3/TRBV12-4|few|NA|TRBJ2-2
TGTGCCAGCAGTTACGACCCCGGGGAGCTGTTTTTT
CASSYDPGELFF
>TRBV27|NA|NA|TRBJ2-7
TGTGCCAGCAGACCTACAGTGCCGACTTTCTACGAGCAGTACTTC
CASRPTVPTFYEQYF
>TRBV4-2|NA|TRBD2|TRBJ2-5
TGTGCCAGCAGCCGTCGACCGGGACTAGCGGGAGAGACCCAGTACTTC
CASSRRPGLAGETQYF
>TRBV27|NA|TRBD1|TRBJ1-2
TGTGCCAGCAGTTTACAGGGGGCCCCCTATGGCTACACCTTC
CASSLQGAPYGYTF
>TRBV12-3/TRBV12-4|NA|TRBD1|TRBJ2-1
TGTGCCAGCAGTGGGCGACAGGGGATATACAATGAGCAGTTCTTC
CASSGRQGIYNEQFF
>TRBV20-1|few|TRBD2|TRBJ2-1
TGCAGTGCTAGAATGCTAGCGGGGGCCACCTACAATGAGCAGTTCTTC
CSARMLAGATYNEQFF
>TRBV5-1|NA|NA|TRBJ1-3
TGCGCCAGCAGCTTGGCCAGTACGGGAATTGGAGATGGAAACACCATATATTTT
CASSLASTGIGDGNTIYF